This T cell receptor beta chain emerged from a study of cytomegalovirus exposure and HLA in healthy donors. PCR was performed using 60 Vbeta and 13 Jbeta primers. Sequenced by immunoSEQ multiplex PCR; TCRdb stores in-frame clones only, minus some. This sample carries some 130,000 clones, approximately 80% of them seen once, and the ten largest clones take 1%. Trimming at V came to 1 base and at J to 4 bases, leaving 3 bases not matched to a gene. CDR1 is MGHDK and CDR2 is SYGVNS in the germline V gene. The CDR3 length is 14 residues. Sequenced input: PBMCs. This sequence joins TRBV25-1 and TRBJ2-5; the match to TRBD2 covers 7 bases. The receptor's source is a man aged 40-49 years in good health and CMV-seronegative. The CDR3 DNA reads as TGTGCCAGCAGTGAATTGGGGGGGGGAGAGACCCAGTACTTC. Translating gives CASSELGGGETQYF.